The 27 T cell receptor beta chains below all came from one sample that was sequenced in a study of response to subunit inactivated influenza vaccine. MiXCR, applied by TCRdb to the RT-PCR reads, yields one record per CDR3 protein. The top ten hold 11% of the sample, which has 500,000 to 600,000 distinct CDR3 sequences, 11% seen once. These data also featured in a second study, about T cells expressing NK-cell markers. According to that study: For TCR beta, cDNA was produced by 5'RACE template switching with UMIs.

The input for sequencing was PBMCs from blood, taken on the day of vaccination. All receptors come from a man aged 45 to 65 who received an inactivated influenza vaccine.

This clonotype was seen repeatedly, ten times or more. The chain uses TRBV7-9 and TRBJ1-1, with 8 bases lining up with TRBD1. V gave up 6 bases and J gave up 2 bases; unmatched junction bases: 2. CDR3 size: 13 residues. Germline lookup yields CDR1 SEHNR and CDR2 FQNEAQ (reference sequence). The CDR3 here is CASRGQANTEAFF. Here the CDR3 DNA reads TGTGCCAGCAGGGGACAGGCCAACACTGAAGCTTTCTTT.

V gene TRBV25-1 combines with J gene TRBJ1-2; 8 bases are shared with TRBD1. The CDR3 consists of 16 residues. The junction had 9 bases not matched to a gene; V was cut back by 4 bases and J by 2 bases. Germline values: CDR1 MGHDK, CDR2 SYGVNS. The CDR3 loop reads CASSAGTGSVNYGYTF. As DNA, the CDR3 is TGTGCCAGCAGTGCCGGGACAGGCAGTGTGAACTATGGCTACACCTTC.

This rearrangement joins TRBV6-2 or TRBV6-3 to TRBJ2-7, with D possibly being TRBD1 (5 bases). Deletions cut 10 bases from V and 3 bases from J, with 19 bases between. CDR3 length equals 14 residues. Per germline, CDR1 MNHEY and CDR2 SVGEGT. CDR3 sequence reads: CATQLYSRVYEQYF. The CDR3 DNA follows: TGTGCCACCCAGTTATACAGCAGGGTCTACGAGCAGTACTTC.

This clonotype turned up a few times. This chain uses TRBV6-4 with TRBJ2-2; the D gene is possibly TRBD2 (5 bases). This CDR3 contains 15 residues. V was clipped by 4 bases and J by 3 bases, with 12 bases between them. In germline, CDR1 is MRHNA, CDR2 SNTAGT. The chain's CDR3 is CASSVEGFDTGELFF. CDR3 DNA: TGTGCCAGCAGTGTCGAGGGTTTCGACACCGGGGAGCTGTTTTTT.

This clonotype showed up many times. The V call is TRBV29-1, the J call TRBJ2-5, with unresolved D. Trimming took 0 bases from V and 4 from J, leaving 18 bases between them. CDR3 size: 16 residues. The germline V gene encodes CDR1 SQVTM and CDR2 ANQGSEA. CDR3 coding DNA: TGCAGCGTTGAAGATCTCCCCCTTCCGTGGGGAGAGACCCAGTACTTC. Translated, it gives CSVEDLPLPWGETQYF.

The chain recombines TRBV4-1 with TRBJ2-3; possibly TRBD1 or TRBD2 for D (5 bases each). The CDR3 totals 15 residues. V was pared by 1 base and J by 9 bases, with 17 bases between. The germline CDR1 and CDR2 sequences are MGHRA and YSYEKL. DNA for the CDR3: TGCGCCAGCAGCCAAGTATGGGACGACCAAGGCACGCAGTATTTT. Encoded protein: CASSQVWDDQGTQYF.

The chain couples TRBV7-2 to TRBJ2-5; D uncertain. V gave up 4 bases and J gave up 0 bases, with 15 bases separating them. The CDR3 loop spans 16 amino acids. The germline V gene encodes CDR1 SGHTA and CDR2 FQGNSA. The CDR3 region has the DNA TGTGCCAGCAGCTCAAATTACAGATGGTACCAAGAGACCCAGTACTTC. This translates into CASSSNYRWYQETQYF. Full variable domain (outside the CDR3, taken from reference TRBV7-2 and TRBJ2-5): GAGVSQSPSNKVTEKGKDVELRCDPISGHTALYWYRQSLGQGLEFLIYFQGNSAPDKSGLPSDRFSAERTGGSVSTLTIQRTQQEDSAVYLCASSSNYRWYQETQYFGPGTRLLVL.

The chain is built from TRBV3-1 and TRBJ2-7, with TRBD2 identical over 9 bases. Germline assignment: CDR1 LGHDT and CDR2 YNNKEL (reference sequence). The CDR3 has 14 residues. After removal of 5 bases from V and 4 bases from J, the junction contained 6 bases not matched to a gene. The CDR3 coding sequence is TGTGCCAGCAGCGCGGGGGGGGGTTTATACGAGCAGTACTTC. This sequence encodes CASSAGGGLYEQYF.

This clonotype was observed a handful of times. Written as DNA, the CDR3 is TGTGCCAGCAGTTACTCAGCAGGCCCAGGAAACACCATATATTTT. Translation gives CASSYSAGPGNTIYF. The rearrangement joins TRBV6-5 to TRBJ1-3; D is uncertain. CDR3 length: 15 residues. Trimming took 0 bases from V and 4 from J, leaving 10 bases between them. The germline CDR1 and CDR2 sequences are MNHEY and SVGAGI.

This clonotype has just a few counts. The gene calls are TRBV28 and TRBJ2-7; 8 nucleotides agree with TRBD2. This CDR3 contains 15 residues. With 5 bases clipped from V and 5 bases from J, the junction kept 11 bases outside the gene matches. Germline-derived CDR1 and CDR2 are MDHEN and SYDVKM. CDR3 nucleotide sequence: TGTGCCAGCAGTCCGGGGAGCGGGAGATCCCACGAGCAGTACTTC. It is translated as CASSPGSGRSHEQYF.

This clonotype was recorded a few times. The chain recombines TRBV11-2 with TRBJ1-2; unclear D gene. The V gene's germline CDR1 is SGHAT and CDR2 FQNNGV. The CDR3 loop spans 10 amino acids. V lost 5 bases and J lost 6, with 4 bases in between. For the CDR3, the DNA is TGTGCCAGCAGCCTTAATGGCTACACCTTC. Translated: CASSLNGYTF. Based on the CDR3 plus reference TRBV11-2 and TRBJ1-2, the full variable domain is EAGVAQSPRYKIIEKRQSVAFWCNPISGHATLYWYQQILGQGPKLLIQFQNNGVVDDSQLPKDRFSAERLKGVDSTLKIQPAKLEDSAVYLCASSLNGYTFGSGTRLTVV.

This sequence joins TRBV11-2 and TRBJ2-1; TRBD2 is a possible D gene (6 bases). CDR1 is SGHAT, CDR2 FQNNGV, per germline. Trimming removed 2 bases at V and 6 bases at J, with 14 bases between. The CDR3 spans 15 residues. The DNA for the CDR3 is TGTGCCAGCAGCTTATGGCGGGAACTCGGCAATGAGCAGTTCTTC. Its translation: CASSLWRELGNEQFF.

This clonotype occurred many times. The chain links TRBV12-3 or TRBV12-4 to TRBJ2-7, with 7 bases aligning to TRBD1. The V gene end was trimmed by 6 bases and the J gene end by 7 bases; junction bases not matched to a gene: 9. The CDR3 spans 13 residues. The CDR3 DNA sequence: TGTGCCAGCAGCGCGACGGGGACAGTTGAGCAGTACTTC. It specifies CASSATGTVEQYF.

Ten or more counts support this clonotype. The rearrangement links TRBV5-1 to TRBJ2-1, with unresolved D. Germline CDR1 reads SGHRS; CDR2 reads YFSETQ. The CDR3 extends over 13 amino acids. Trimming stripped 2 bases from V and 2 bases from J, with 5 bases between. Here the CDR3 DNA reads TGCGCCAGCAGCTTAGAAACCTACAATGAGCAGTTCTTC. It specifies CASSLETYNEQFF.

The table lists this clonotype with a few counts. The chain is built from TRBV5-6 and TRBJ2-7, with 13 bases aligning to TRBD2. CDR3 length: 16 amino acids. After removal of 4 bases from V and 5 bases from J, the junction contained 9 bases not matched to a gene. Germline V gene lookup returns CDR1 SGHDT and CDR2 YYEEEE. The CDR3 coding sequence is TGTGCCAGCAGCGGTATAGGGACTAGCGGGACGAACGAGCAGTACTTC. Protein: CASSGIGTSGTNEQYF.

This clonotype came up a few times. The chain recombines TRBV2 with TRBJ2-1; D possibly corresponds to TRBD2 (7 bases). Germline V CDR1 and CDR2: SNHLY, FYNNEI. With 7 bases removed from V and 10 bases from J, the gap between germline ends came to 17 bases. The CDR3 runs to 13 residues. The CDR3 spells CASTSRGGGEQFF. CDR3 nucleotide sequence: TGTGCCAGCACTTCCAGAGGGGGGGGGGAGCAGTTCTTC.

This clonotype was seen at least ten times. The chain combines TRBV12-3 or TRBV12-4 with TRBJ2-3; 15 bases match TRBD2. V lost 6 bases, J lost 4 bases, and 8 bases stayed unmatched. The length of the CDR3 is 17 residues. CDR3 DNA: TGTGCCAGCAGACCGGGACTAGCGGGGGGCCCTGCAGATACGCAGTATTTT. It yields the protein CASRPGLAGGPADTQYF.

This clonotype was counted between two and nine times. The J gene is TRBJ2-7, the V gene TRBV3-1; D uncertain. The CDR3 spans 15 residues. Germline V CDR1 and CDR2: LGHDT, YNNKEL (reference sequence). V was shortened by 1 base and J by 0 bases, with 10 bases between the two germline ends. CDR3 protein: CASSQGRLSSYEQYF. In nucleotides, the CDR3 is TGTGCCAGCAGCCAAGGACGTCTAAGCTCCTACGAGCAGTACTTC.

This clonotype was counted only a few times. The CDR3 bases are TGTGCCAGCAGCTCCCCCGGAACCCTTGACAATGAGCAGTTCTTC. Amino acid sequence: CASSSPGTLDNEQFF. The genes are TRBV13 and TRBJ2-1, with unresolved D. Between the trimmed V and J ends, which lost 4 bases and 5 bases, there was a span of 15 bases. The CDR3 runs to 15 residues. Germline loops: CDR1 PRHDT, CDR2 FYEKMQ (reference sequence). Variable domain in full (rest from reference TRBV13 and TRBJ2-1): AAGVIQSPRHLIKEKRETATLKCYPIPRHDTVYWYQQGPGQDPQFLISFYEKMQSDKGSIPDRFSAQQFSDYHSELNMSSLELGDSALYFCASSSPGTLDNEQFFGPGTRLTVL.

The chain couples TRBV12-3 or TRBV12-4 to TRBJ2-5; D is unresolved. The CDR3 has 20 residues. The V end was cut by 1 base, the J end by 0 bases, with 24 bases between. The CDR3 loop reads CASSLGPTHVGIIHQETQYF. CDR3 nucleotide sequence: TGTGCCAGCAGTTTAGGTCCCACTCATGTGGGGATCATCCACCAAGAGACCCAGTACTTC.

V gene TRBV5-1 combines with J gene TRBJ2-5; D possibly matches TRBD1 or TRBD2 (5 bases each). With 2 bases removed from V and 2 bases from J, the gap between germline ends came to 13 bases. The CDR3 has 15 amino acids. The germline V gene encodes CDR1 SGHRS and CDR2 YFSETQ. The CDR3 nucleotides read TGCGCCAGCAGCTTCATCGGGACGGCACAAGAGACCCAGTACTTC. The encoded protein is CASSFIGTAQETQYF.

The gene calls are TRBV7-2 and TRBJ1-2; a possible D gene is TRBD1 (6 bases). Germline V gives CDR1 SGHTA, CDR2 FQGNSA. CDR3 length equals 15 residues. The V and J ends lost 4 bases and 4 bases respectively, with 16 bases between them. The CDR3 nucleotides are TGTGCCAGCAGCTCCAGACAGGCCAACCCCTATGGCTACACCTTC. The encoded protein is CASSSRQANPYGYTF.

In its sample, this clonotype was seen many times. The chain joins TRBV5-1 to TRBJ2-1; 11 nucleotides align to TRBD2. Per germline, CDR1 SGHRS and CDR2 YFSETQ. The V segment lost 0 bases and the J segment 5 bases; nucleotides outside the gene matches: 7. The CDR3 has 17 amino acids. CDR3 amino acids: CASSLALIAGGHNEQFF. As DNA, the CDR3 is TGCGCCAGCAGCTTGGCTTTAATAGCGGGGGGGCACAATGAGCAGTTCTTC.

The chain couples TRBV4-3 to TRBJ2-1; 9 bases agree with TRBD2. CDR3 size: 18 residues. V gave up 0 bases and J gave up 5 bases; unmatched junction bases: 11. Germline V gene data show CDR1 as LGHNA and CDR2 as YSLEER. CDR3 sequence reads: CASSQEGRSGRPHNEQFF. The DNA for the CDR3 is TGCGCCAGCAGCCAAGAGGGAAGAAGCGGGAGGCCGCACAATGAGCAGTTCTTC.

The chain employs TRBV29-1 and TRBJ2-7, with 9 bases lining up with TRBD1. The CDR3 spans 14 residues. CDR1 and CDR2 from the germline V gene are SQVTM and ANQGSEA. V lost 7 bases to trimming and J lost 5 bases; unmatched junction nucleotides: 12. Here the CDR3 DNA reads TGCAGCGCTGATTCGGGACAGGGTTCCCACGAGCAGTACTTC. It translates to CSADSGQGSHEQYF.

This clonotype has a handful of counts. J is TRBJ1-5 and V is TRBV27; D might be TRBD1 (5 bases). Germline V gene lookup returns CDR1 MNHEY and CDR2 SMNVEV (reference sequence). Deletions cut 8 bases from V and 3 bases from J, with 8 bases between. CDR3 length equals 12 residues. CDR3 amino acids: CASGGINQPQHF. The CDR3 bases are TGTGCCAGCGGGGGGATCAATCAGCCCCAGCATTTT.

This clonotype was counted at least ten times. This chain uses TRBV12-3 or TRBV12-4 with TRBJ2-5, with D possibly called TRBD1 or TRBD2 (5 bases each). The germline V and J ends were trimmed by 3 bases and 7 bases, with 12 bases remaining between them. The CDR3 is 13 amino acids. The CDR3 sequence is CASSLKRGVTQYF. For the CDR3, the DNA is TGTGCCAGCAGTTTGAAGAGGGGAGTGACCCAGTACTTC.